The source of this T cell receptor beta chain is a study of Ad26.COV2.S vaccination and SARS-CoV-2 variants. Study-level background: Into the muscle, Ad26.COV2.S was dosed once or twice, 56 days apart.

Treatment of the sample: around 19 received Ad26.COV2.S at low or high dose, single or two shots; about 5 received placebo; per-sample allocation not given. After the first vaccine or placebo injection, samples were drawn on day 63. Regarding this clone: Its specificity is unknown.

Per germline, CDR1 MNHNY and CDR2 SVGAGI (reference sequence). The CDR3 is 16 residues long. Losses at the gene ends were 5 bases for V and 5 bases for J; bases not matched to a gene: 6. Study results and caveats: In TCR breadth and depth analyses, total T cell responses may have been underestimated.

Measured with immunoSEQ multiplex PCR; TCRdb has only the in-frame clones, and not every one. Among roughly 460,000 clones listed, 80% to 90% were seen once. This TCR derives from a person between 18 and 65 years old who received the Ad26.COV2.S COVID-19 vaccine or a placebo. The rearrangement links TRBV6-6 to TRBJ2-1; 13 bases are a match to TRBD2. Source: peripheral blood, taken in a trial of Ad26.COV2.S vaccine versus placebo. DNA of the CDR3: TGTGCCAGCAGTCTTTCCGGACTAGCGGGAGACAATGAGCAGTTCTTC. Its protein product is CASSLSGLAGDNEQFF.